These T cell receptor beta chains were read from a single sample in a study of memory CD4+ T cells and cytomegalovirus serostatus. Measured with immunoSEQ multiplex PCR; TCRdb has only the in-frame clones, and not every one. The sample lists about 44,000 clones, approximately 82% occurring once. The sequencing sample was made of memory CD4+ T cells from blood. Source of these receptors: an adult in good health and CMV-seronegative. Both conserved end residues are part of each CDR3. The D gene is left open where the match is weak. Size tells how often a clone was seen (once, few, many) or the class of an expanded clone, and some rows leave it out.

v_call	clone_size	j_call	d_call	cdr3_nt	cdr3_aa
TRBV5-5	-	TRBJ2-7	-	TGTGCCAGCAGGCCGCGAGGGCGAAGCTCCTACGAGCAGTACTTC	CASRPRGRSSYEQYF
TRBV19	once	TRBJ1-6	-	TGTGCCAGTAGTATAGGACAGACCTATAATTCACCCCTCCACTTT	CASSIGQTYNSPLHF
TRBV7-2	-	TRBJ2-1	TRBD2	TGTGCCAGCAGAAAAACCGGGACTAGCGGGGGGGCCAATGAGCAGTTCTTC	CASRKTGTSGGANEQFF
TRBV28	-	TRBJ2-1	TRBD2	TGTGCCAGCACCACTTTGGGGACTAGCGGGGCTTACAATGAGCAGTTCTTC	CASTTLGTSGAYNEQFF
TRBV25-1	-	TRBJ2-4	TRBD1	TGTGCCAGCAGAGGGACAGGGAATATTTTTGCCAAAAACATTCAGTACTTC	CASRGTGNIFAKNIQYF
TRBV10-2	-	TRBJ1-5	-	TGCGCCAGCAGAGCGGGACACGACGACTCTCAGCCCCAGCATTTT	CASRAGHDDSQPQHF
TRBV5-6	-	TRBJ2-1	-	TGTGCCAGCAGTTACACTGGGAGCTCCTACAATGAGCAGTTCTTC	CASSYTGSSYNEQFF
TRBV27	few	TRBJ1-5	-	TGTGCCAGCAGTCCCGGGGGGATCGGGCCCCAGCATTTT	CASSPGGIGPQHF
TRBV5-1	-	TRBJ2-5	-	TGCGCCAGCAGCCCGGGGACATTCCAAGAGACCCAGTACTTC	CASSPGTFQETQYF
TRBV6-6	-	TRBJ1-5	TRBD1	TGTGCCAGCAGAAGACAGGGAGCGGCTAATCAGCCCCAGCATTTT	CASRRQGAANQPQHF
TRBV6-6	-	TRBJ1-1	TRBD1	TGTGCCGGCCAACCTAAACAGGGGGTGGACACTGAAGCTTTCTTT	CAGQPKQGVDTEAFF
TRBV27	medium-sized	TRBJ1-2	TRBD1	TGTGCCAGCACCCGGACCGGGACAGGCAAGAACTATGGCTACACCTTC	CASTRTGTGKNYGYTF
TRBV6-5	-	TRBJ1-6	-	TGTGCCAGCAGTAGGGACTGGGACCAGAGGTCACCCCTCCACTTT	CASSRDWDQRSPLHF
TRBV7-4	-	TRBJ2-4	-	TGTGCCAGCAGCCTCAAAGGCCGGGACCAGGGACTTATAGCCAAAAACATTCAGTACTTC	CASSLKGRDQGLIAKNIQYF
TRBV18	-	TRBJ1-4	TRBD1	TGTGCCAGCTCAACAGGGGTCCTAGATGAAGAACTGTTTTTT	CASSTGVLDEELFF
TRBV28	-	TRBJ1-2	-	TGTGCCAGCAGTCCTCGCCCCGAATTGTTCGGCTACACCTTC	CASSPRPELFGYTF
TRBV5-6	once	TRBJ1-1	-	TGTGCCAGCAGCTTGGTTGACAGGACGAACACTGAAGCTTTCTTT	CASSLVDRTNTEAFF
TRBV2	medium-sized	TRBJ2-2	TRBD2	TGTGCCAGCAGTGAACAGCGGGGGGGCACCGGGGAGCTGTTTTTT	CASSEQRGGTGELFF
TRBV11-2	-	TRBJ2-2	TRBD1	TGTGCCAGCAGTTACCGACAGGGTAACACCGGGGAGCTGTTTTTT	CASSYRQGNTGELFF
TRBV10-3	-	TRBJ2-3	-	TGTGCCATCAGTGAGTCAGGTGGTCAGGGTAGGATCACAGATACGCAGTATTTT	CAISESGGQGRITDTQYF
TRBV2	-	TRBJ2-7	TRBD1	TGTGCCAGCAGTGAAAACCGGGACAGGAGGTACGAGCAGTACTTC	CASSENRDRRYEQYF
TRBV7-2	-	TRBJ2-3	-	TGTGCCAGCAGCTTAGAAGGGAGCGGGTACGAGTATTTT	CASSLEGSGYEYF
TRBV2	-	TRBJ1-5	-	TGTGCCAGCAACCGCAGGAGCAATCAGCCCCAGCATTTT	CASNRRSNQPQHF
TRBV27	-	TRBJ2-7	-	TGTGCCAGCAGTTTGGTTCGGGCCGTAGGAACCTACGAGCAGTACTTC	CASSLVRAVGTYEQYF
TRBV19	-	TRBJ2-1	TRBD2	TGTGCCAGTAGTATTGAACTAGCGGGCCTTGGGCATGAGCAGTTCTTC	CASSIELAGLGHEQFF
TRBV6-1	-	TRBJ1-4	-	TGTGCCAGCAGCCACTGGCTGGAGTTGGAAAAACTGTTTTTT	CASSHWLELEKLFF
TRBV29-1	-	TRBJ2-7	-	TGCAGCGCCAGGACGGGTAACTACGAGCAGTACTTC	CSARTGNYEQYF
TRBV7-2	-	TRBJ2-5	-	TGTGCCAGCAGCTTAGAGGGGGGGCGAGAGACCCAGTACTTC	CASSLEGGRETQYF
TRBV15	-	TRBJ2-5	TRBD1	TGTGCCACCAGCGACAGGGTAGAGACCCAGTACTTC	CATSDRVETQYF
TRBV5-1	-	TRBJ2-1	-	TGCGCCAGCAGCTTGGTGGGGACCATGATCGATGAGCAGTTCTTC	CASSLVGTMIDEQFF
TRBV11-3	-	TRBJ1-1	TRBD1	TGTGCCAGCAGCTACAGGGGGCAAAGGTACACTGAAGCTTTCTTT	CASSYRGQRYTEAFF
TRBV2	-	TRBJ2-3	-	TGTGCCAGTGATGTTTCCGGAGGCACAGATACGCAGTATTTT	CASDVSGGTDTQYF
TRBV5-5	few	TRBJ2-3	-	TGTGCCAGCAGCTTGGCAGGAGGGACTAGCACAGATACGCAGTATTTT	CASSLAGGTSTDTQYF
TRBV7-9	-	TRBJ1-1	-	TGTGCCAGCAGCTTAGCGCTTAGTACTGAAGCTTTCTTT	CASSLALSTEAFF
TRBV2	once	TRBJ1-6	-	TGTGCCAGCAGTGCGTCCGAGACAGGTAGAGGATCACCCCTCCACTTT	CASSASETGRGSPLHF
TRBV19	few	TRBJ1-5	-	TGTGCCAGTAGTATTTCAACGAGCAATCAGCCCCAGCATTTT	CASSISTSNQPQHF
TRBV30	-	TRBJ2-7	TRBD2	TGTGCCTGGAGAGAGAGATTGGGCGGGGGGGCCTACGAGCAGTACTTC	CAWRERLGGGAYEQYF
TRBV6-5	few	TRBJ2-3	-	TGTGCCAGCAGATGGGGTGGAGAAGGAGATACGCAGTATTTT	CASRWGGEGDTQYF
TRBV7-3	-	TRBJ2-3	-	TGTGCCAGCAGCTTAACGGGTCCAGATACGCAGTATTTT	CASSLTGPDTQYF
TRBV6-1	-	TRBJ1-2	-	TGTGCCAGCAGTGAAGCTGTGCAGGGAAGATATGGCTACACCTTC	CASSEAVQGRYGYTF
TRBV19	-	TRBJ1-5	-	TGTGCCAGTCACCTCAGGGCGGACCAGCCCCAGCATTTT	CASHLRADQPQHF
TRBV28	-	TRBJ1-6	TRBD1	TGTGCCAGCAGTTCCGACAGGGCTTCTACTTCACCCCTCCACTTT	CASSSDRASTSPLHF
TRBV5-4	once	TRBJ1-2	-	TGTGCCAGCAGCTTGGCGGGAAGTCAGGATGGCTACACCTTC	CASSLAGSQDGYTF
TRBV6-5	-	TRBJ1-2	-	TGTGCCAGCGGAGGTTATGACCGCTACACCTTC	CASGGYDRYTF
TRBV13	once	TRBJ1-1	-	TGTGCCAGCTCCTTCCGGGGGAGGAACACTGAAGCTTTCTTT	CASSFRGRNTEAFF
TRBV28	-	TRBJ2-4	TRBD2	TGTGCCAGCAATGGCGGGGGGGTCTCCAAAAACATTCAGTACTTC	CASNGGGVSKNIQYF
TRBV7-8	few	TRBJ1-4	TRBD1	TGTGCCAGCAGAGCCCCCGGGACAGGGTATGAAAAACTGTTTTTT	CASRAPGTGYEKLFF
TRBV2	-	TRBJ1-4	-	TGTGCCAGCAGCCCGGAGGGCTTCCCGTTTTTT	CASSPEGFPFF
TRBV19	-	TRBJ1-5	-	TGTGCCAGTAGTAGGGGGGCCGGCAATCAGCCCCAGCATTTT	CASSRGAGNQPQHF
TRBV7-2	once	TRBJ2-3	-	TGTGCCAGCAGCTTAGGCTTCGGCACAGATACGCAGTATTTT	CASSLGFGTDTQYF
TRBV28	-	TRBJ1-2	-	TGTGCCAGCAGTTTGGGGAGGGACCAGGGCTACACCTTC	CASSLGRDQGYTF
TRBV5-1	-	TRBJ2-1	-	TGCGCCAGCAGCTTGGAGCGGAATGAGCAGTTCTTC	CASSLERNEQFF